Given below is one TCR beta chain in context. Its antigen remains unidentified. The record has no base qualities; no much larger clone is one base away. The CDR3 sequence holds 15 residues, the cysteine and phenylalanine included. Only the CDR3 part of the read is kept: 45 bases, read in frame from the first base. The germline V gene encodes CDR1 DFQATT and CDR2 SNEGSKA (reference sequence). At the junction V is shortened by 5 bases and J by 2 bases, with 17 bases in between. This sample was taken from a study of T cell repertoires in cytomegalovirus infection (dated by TCRdb to between 2018 and 2021). Turning to the overall study: Peptide stimulations targeted recently identified HLA-C-restricted CMV epitopes, whose presentation resists viral immunomodulation, together with well-studied HLA-B-restricted epitopes. The HLA type of each donor mattered for the analysis, because public TCR beta signatures pointed to carriage of CMV infection along with the matching HLA type.

In light of the paper, this sample's treatment or condition label describes: in vitro stimulation with specific CMV peptide epitopes to enrich CMV-specific T cells. This sample was sequenced with an Illumina HiSeq 1500. TCRdb cleaned the public reads at Q25 with fastp, built clones with MiXCR and kept in-frame beta chains. Every entry covers one CDR3 protein and lists the most common genes and DNA from its rows. For this sample the table gives approximately 81,000 distinct CDR3 sequences, of which roughly a quarter were detected only once. 50% of the sample is in the top ten clones. Overall study outcomes, separate from this receptor: The ex vivo response was dominated by HLA-C-restricted CMV-specific TCR beta clonotypes, which also provided the single most frequent clonotype in two of eight donors. Carriers of CMV infection plus the relevant HLA type were discriminated by the cumulative frequency of public TCR beta family members in the study cohort and in an independent 352-donor cohort.

The rearrangement combines TRBV20-1 with TRBJ2-3, with TRBD2 as a weak D call on 5 bases. Specimen: CD8+ T cells from cultured PBMCs, collected from culture after CMV antigen stimulation. This TCR derives from a human donor in good health (CMV status not recorded). Some clones in this sample may be carry-over from other donors' samples. CDR3 loop: CSADPLAGLTDTQYF. In nucleotides, the sequence is TGCAGTGCTGACCCACTTGCAGGACTCACAGATACGCAGTATTTT.